The following is a TCR beta chain sequence with its context. Its antigen is not identified. Through a sample-barcoded 5' primer and a J-beta primer mix, a second PCR was run for about 7 to 12 cycles. With 12 random nucleotides, a template-switch adaptor tagged each individual cDNA molecule. One entry per CDR3 protein results from TCRdb running MiXCR on the 5' RACE reads. The sample carries almost 1 million distinct CDR3 sequences, roughly 51% recorded once. The CDR3 runs to 15 residues. The source of the sample is a study of blood T cells in healthy people across ages. General observations from the study: Per million T cells, the diversity of TCR beta decreased roughly linearly as age advanced.

Every donor provided roughly 10 milliliters of peripheral blood. The study isolated at least 6.5 million PBMCs from each sample. The sequence derives from a woman aged 55-70 years in good health. The J gene is TRBJ2-3, the V gene TRBV21-1. TRBV21-1 is marked as a pseudogene. The sequenced sample consisted of blood. The CDR3 DNA reads TGTGCCAGCAGCAGACGACGGATGCCCACAGATACGCAGTATTTT. This gives the protein CASSRRRMPTDTQYF.